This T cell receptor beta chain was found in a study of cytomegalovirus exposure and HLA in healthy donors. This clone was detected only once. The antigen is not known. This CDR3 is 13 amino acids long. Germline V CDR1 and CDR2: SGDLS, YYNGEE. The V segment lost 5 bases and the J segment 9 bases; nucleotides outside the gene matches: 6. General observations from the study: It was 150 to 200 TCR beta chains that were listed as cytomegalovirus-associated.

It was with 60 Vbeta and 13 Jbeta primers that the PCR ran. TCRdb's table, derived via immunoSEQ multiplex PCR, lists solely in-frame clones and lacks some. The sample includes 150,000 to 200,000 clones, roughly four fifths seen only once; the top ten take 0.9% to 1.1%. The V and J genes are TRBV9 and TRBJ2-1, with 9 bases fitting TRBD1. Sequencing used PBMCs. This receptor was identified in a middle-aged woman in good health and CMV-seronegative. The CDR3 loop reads CASRGQGGGEQFF. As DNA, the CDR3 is TGTGCCAGCAGGGGACAGGGAGGGGGTGAGCAGTTCTTC.